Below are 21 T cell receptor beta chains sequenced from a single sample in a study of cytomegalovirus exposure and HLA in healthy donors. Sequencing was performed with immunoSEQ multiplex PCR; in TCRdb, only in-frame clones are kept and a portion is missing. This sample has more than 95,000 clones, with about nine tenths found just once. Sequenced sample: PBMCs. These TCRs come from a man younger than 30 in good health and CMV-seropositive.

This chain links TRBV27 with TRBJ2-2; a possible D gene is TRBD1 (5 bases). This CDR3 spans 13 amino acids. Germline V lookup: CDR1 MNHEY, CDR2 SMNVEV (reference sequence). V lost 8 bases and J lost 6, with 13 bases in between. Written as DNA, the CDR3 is TGTGCCAGCCAAAAGGGGTCGGCCGGGGAGCTGTTTTTT. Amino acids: CASQKGSAGELFF.

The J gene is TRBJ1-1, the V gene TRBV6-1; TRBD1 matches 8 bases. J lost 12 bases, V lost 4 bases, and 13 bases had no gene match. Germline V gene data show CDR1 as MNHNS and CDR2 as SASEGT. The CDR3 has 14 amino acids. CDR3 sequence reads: CASSGRGQGTGTFF. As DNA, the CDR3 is TGTGCCAGCAGTGGCCGCGGACAGGGCACAGGAACTTTCTTT.

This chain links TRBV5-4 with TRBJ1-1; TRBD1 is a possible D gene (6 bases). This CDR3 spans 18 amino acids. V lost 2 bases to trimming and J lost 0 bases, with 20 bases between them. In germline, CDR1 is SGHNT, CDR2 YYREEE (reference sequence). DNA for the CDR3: TGTGCCAGCAGCTTAAAGACAGGACCTCGAGAGGTGAACACTGAAGCTTTCTTT. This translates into CASSLKTGPREVNTEAFF.

The CDR3 region is CASSLGRLAGPQFF. As DNA, the CDR3 is TGTGCCAGCAGCTTAGGTCGCCTAGCGGGACCCCAGTTCTTC. This sequence joins TRBV11-3 and TRBJ2-1, with TRBD2 matching over 9 bases. Per the germline V gene, CDR1 is SGHNT and CDR2 is YENEEA. The CDR3 totals 14 residues. V trimming: 1 base; J trimming: 13 bases; junction bases outside the gene matches: 8. The full variable domain, with the rest looked up from reference TRBV11-3 and TRBJ2-1, is EAGVVQSPRYKIIEKKQPVAFWCNPISGHNTLYWYLQNLGQGPELLIRYENEEAVDDSQLPKDRFSAERLKGVDSTLKIQPAELGDSAVYLCASSLGRLAGPQFFGPGTRLTVL.

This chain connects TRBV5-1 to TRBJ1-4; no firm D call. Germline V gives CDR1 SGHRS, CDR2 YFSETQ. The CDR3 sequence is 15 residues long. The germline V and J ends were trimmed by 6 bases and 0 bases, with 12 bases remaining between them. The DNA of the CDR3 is TGCGCCAGCACCATTGACGGGTCAACTAATGAAAAACTGTTTTTT. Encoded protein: CASTIDGSTNEKLFF. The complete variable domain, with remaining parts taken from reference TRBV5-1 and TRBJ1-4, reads KAGVTQTPRYLIKTRGQQVTLSCSPISGHRSVSWYQQTPGQGLQFLFEYFSETQRNKGNFPGRFSGRQFSNSRSEMNVSTLELGDSALYLCASTIDGSTNEKLFFGSGTQLSVL.

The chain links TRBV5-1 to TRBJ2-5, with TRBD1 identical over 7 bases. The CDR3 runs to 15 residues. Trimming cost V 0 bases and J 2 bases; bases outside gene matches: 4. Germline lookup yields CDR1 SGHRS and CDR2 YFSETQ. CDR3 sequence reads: CASSLATGLQETQYF. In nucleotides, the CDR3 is TGCGCCAGCAGCTTGGCGACAGGGTTACAAGAGACCCAGTACTTC.

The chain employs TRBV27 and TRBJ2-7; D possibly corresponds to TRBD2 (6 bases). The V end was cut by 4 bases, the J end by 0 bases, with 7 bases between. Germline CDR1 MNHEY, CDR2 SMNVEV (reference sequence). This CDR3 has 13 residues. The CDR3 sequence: CASSWRDSYEQYF. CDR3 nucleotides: TGTGCCAGCAGTTGGAGGGACTCCTACGAGCAGTACTTC.

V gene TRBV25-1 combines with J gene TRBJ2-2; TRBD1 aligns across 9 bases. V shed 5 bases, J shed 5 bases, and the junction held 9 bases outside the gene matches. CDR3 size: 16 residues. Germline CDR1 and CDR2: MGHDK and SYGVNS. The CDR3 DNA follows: TGTGCCAGCAGTACCCCCAGGACAGGGGATACCGGGGAGCTGTTTTTT. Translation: CASSTPRTGDTGELFF.

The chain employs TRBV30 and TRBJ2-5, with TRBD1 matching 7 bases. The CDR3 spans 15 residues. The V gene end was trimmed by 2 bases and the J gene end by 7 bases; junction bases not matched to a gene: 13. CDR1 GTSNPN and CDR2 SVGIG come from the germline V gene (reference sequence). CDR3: CAWSLNRGSRGTQYF. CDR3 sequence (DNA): TGTGCCTGGAGTCTTAACAGGGGTTCTCGTGGGACCCAGTACTTC.

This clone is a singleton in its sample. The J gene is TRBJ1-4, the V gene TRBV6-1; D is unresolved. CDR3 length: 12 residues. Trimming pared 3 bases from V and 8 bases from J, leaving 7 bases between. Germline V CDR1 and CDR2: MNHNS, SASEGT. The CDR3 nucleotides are TGTGCCAGCAGTGAGGGCGGGGAAAAACTGTTTTTT. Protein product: CASSEGGEKLFF.

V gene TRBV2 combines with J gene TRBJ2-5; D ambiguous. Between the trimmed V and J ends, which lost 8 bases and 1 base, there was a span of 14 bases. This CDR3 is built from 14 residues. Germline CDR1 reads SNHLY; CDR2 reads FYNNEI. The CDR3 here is CASLSGRGQETQYF. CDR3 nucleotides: TGTGCCAGCCTCTCTGGCCGCGGCCAAGAGACCCAGTACTTC.

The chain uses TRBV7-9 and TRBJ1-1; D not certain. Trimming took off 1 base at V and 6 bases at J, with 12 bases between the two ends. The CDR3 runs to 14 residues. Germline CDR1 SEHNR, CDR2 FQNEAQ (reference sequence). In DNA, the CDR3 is TGTGCCAGCAGCTTAGTAGAGGCCCTCTCTGAAGCTTTCTTT. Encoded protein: CASSLVEALSEAFF.

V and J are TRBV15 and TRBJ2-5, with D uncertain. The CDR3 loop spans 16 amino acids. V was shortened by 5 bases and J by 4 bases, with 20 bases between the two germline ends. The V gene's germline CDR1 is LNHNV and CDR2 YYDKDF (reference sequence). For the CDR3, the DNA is TGTGCCACCAGCCGTTCCGGGTTTCCCGATAGAGAGACCCAGTACTTC. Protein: CATSRSGFPDRETQYF.

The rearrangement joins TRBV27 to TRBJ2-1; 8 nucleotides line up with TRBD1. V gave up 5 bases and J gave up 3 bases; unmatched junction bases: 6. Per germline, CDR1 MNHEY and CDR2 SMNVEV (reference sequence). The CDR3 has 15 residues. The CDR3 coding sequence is TGTGCCAGCAGTATTGGGACAGGAGGCTACAATGAGCAGTTCTTC. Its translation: CASSIGTGGYNEQFF.

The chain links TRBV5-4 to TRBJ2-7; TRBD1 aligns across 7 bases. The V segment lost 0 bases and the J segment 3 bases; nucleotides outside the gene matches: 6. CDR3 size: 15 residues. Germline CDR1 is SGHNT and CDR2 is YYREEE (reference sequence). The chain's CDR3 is CASSLGFRQGYEQYF. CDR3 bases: TGTGCCAGCAGCTTGGGTTTCAGACAGGGCTACGAGCAGTACTTC.

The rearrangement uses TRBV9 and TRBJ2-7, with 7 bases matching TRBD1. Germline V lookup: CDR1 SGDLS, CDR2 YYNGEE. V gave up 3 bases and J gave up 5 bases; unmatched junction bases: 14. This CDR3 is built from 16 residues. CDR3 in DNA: TGTGCCAGCAGCGGTGAGACAGGGAGATTTGGGGACGAGCAGTACTTC. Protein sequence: CASSGETGRFGDEQYF.

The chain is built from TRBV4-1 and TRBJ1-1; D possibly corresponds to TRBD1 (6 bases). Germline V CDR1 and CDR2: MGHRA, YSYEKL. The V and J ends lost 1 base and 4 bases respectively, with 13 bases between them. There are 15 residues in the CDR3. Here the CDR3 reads CASSQGTGHSTEAFF. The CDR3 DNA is TGCGCCAGCAGCCAAGGTACAGGGCATTCCACTGAAGCTTTCTTT.

This chain's CDR3 is CASSHYPPNNTEAFF. CDR3 nucleotides: TGTGCCAGCAGCCACTACCCCCCGAATAACACTGAAGCTTTCTTT. The chain is built from TRBV14 and TRBJ1-1; D uncertain. The CDR3 spans 15 residues. V was pared by 3 bases and J by 2 bases, with 13 bases between. The germline V gene encodes CDR1 SGHDN and CDR2 FVKESK. The whole variable domain, filled in from reference TRBV14 and TRBJ1-1, reads EAGVTQFPSHSVIEKGQTVTLRCDPISGHDNLYWYRRVMGKEIKFLLHFVKESKQDESGMPNNRFLAERTGGTYSTLKVQPAELEDSGVYFCASSHYPPNNTEAFFGQGTRLTVV.

The CDR3 is CASSSNRLAKNIQYF. For the CDR3, the DNA is TGTGCCAGCAGCAGCAACAGGTTAGCCAAAAACATTCAGTACTTC. The chain joins TRBV11-3 to TRBJ2-4, with D tentatively TRBD1 (5 bases). CDR1 and CDR2 (germline): SGHNT, YENEEA. V dropped 5 bases and J dropped 0 bases, with 11 bases sitting between them. The CDR3 is 15 residues long.

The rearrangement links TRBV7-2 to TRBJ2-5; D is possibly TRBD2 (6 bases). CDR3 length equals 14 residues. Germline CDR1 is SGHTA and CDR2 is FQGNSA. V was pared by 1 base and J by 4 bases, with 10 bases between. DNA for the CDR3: TGTGCCAGCAGCTTAGAACGGAGGGGAGAGACCCAGTACTTC. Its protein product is CASSLERRGETQYF.

The CDR3 DNA reads as TGCGCCAGCAGCAATACAGGGGGCGCCGGGGAGCTGTTTTTT. Translating it yields CASSNTGGAGELFF. The rearrangement joins TRBV5-1 to TRBJ2-2; 9 nucleotides line up with TRBD1. After removal of 4 bases from V and 6 bases from J, the junction contained 4 bases not matched to a gene. This CDR3 is 14 amino acids long. Per the germline V gene, CDR1 is SGHRS and CDR2 is YFSETQ.